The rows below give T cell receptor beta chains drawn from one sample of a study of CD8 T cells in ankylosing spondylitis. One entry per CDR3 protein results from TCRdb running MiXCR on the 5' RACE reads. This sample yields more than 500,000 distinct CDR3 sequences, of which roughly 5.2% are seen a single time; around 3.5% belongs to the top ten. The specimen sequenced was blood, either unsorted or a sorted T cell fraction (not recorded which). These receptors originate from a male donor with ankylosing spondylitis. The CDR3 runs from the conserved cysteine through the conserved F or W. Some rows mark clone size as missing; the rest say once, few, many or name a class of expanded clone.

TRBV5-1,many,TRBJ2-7,CASSSGLAGGRYEQYF
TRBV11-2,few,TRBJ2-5,CASSLVTGTGGQETQYF
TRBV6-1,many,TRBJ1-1,CASSRDRGPGEAFF
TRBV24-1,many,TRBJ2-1,CATSDLGEGRIEQFF
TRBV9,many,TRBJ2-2,CASSVSGGGAGELFF
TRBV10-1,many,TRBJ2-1,CASSERGLAGGLYNEQFF
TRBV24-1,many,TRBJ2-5,CATSDFEWETQYF
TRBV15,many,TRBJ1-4,CATSSLQIGTNEKLFF
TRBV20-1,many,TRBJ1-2,CSASDGQGSDGYTF
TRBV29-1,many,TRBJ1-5,CSVEAPGEPQHF
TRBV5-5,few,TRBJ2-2,CASSQGQISFGGELFF
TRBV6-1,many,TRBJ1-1,CASSPLAGPGTEAFF
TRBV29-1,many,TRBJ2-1,CSVEDASSYNEQFF
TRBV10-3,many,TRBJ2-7,CAISDPPALGTYEQYF
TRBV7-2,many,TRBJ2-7,CASSSTRGIWGEQYF
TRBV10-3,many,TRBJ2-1,CAISESESSYNEQSF
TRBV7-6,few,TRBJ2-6,CASSLIAGGSGANVLTF
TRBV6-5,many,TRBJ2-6,CASSYDFTTGANVLTF
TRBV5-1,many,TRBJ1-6,CASSLGRGRTPLHF
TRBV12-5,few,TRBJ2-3,CASGSSGGRADTQYF
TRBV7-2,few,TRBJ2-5,CASSFRPREGETQYF
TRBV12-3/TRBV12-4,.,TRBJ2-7,CASREDRSTYEQYF
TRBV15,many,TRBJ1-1,CATSRGSGAAEAFF
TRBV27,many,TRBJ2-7,CASSSWMEGVHEQYF
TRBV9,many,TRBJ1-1,CASSVGQYTEAFF
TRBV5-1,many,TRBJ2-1,CASSVRTGTAVGNEQFF
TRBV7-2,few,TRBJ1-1,CASSRYYEAFF
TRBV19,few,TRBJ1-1,CASSINRRIEAFF
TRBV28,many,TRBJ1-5,CASGQGTLNQPQHF
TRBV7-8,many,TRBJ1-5,CASSYFTARGNQPQHF
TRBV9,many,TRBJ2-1,CASSSARGPRNEQFF
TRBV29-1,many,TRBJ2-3,CSVEDRGRGLDTQYF
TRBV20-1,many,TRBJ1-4,CSARDWRDLEKLFF
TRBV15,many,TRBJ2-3,CATRFRVEDTQYF
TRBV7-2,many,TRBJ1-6,CASSLTWGDSPLHF
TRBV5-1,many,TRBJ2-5,CASSLGLARGETQYF
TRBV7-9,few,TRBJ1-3,CASRDSGSTIYF
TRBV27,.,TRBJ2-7,CASSALAGTTYEQYF
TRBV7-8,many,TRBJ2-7,CASSRDGPSYEQYF
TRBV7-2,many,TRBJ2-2,CASSIQVNTGELFF
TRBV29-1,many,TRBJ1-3,CSVREDTIYF
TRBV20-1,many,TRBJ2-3,CSAAGREGSRNTQYF
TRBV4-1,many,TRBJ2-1,CASSQDERSYNEQFF
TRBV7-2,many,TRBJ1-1,CASSLGGAIPEAFF
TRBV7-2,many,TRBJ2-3,CASSVPGQGRTDTQYF
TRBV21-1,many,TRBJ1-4,CASSKIIWEKLFF
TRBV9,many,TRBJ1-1,CASSVGQGVSEAFF
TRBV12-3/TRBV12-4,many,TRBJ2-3,CASKFLAGDTQYF
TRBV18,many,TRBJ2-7,CASSSSRVVNYEQYF
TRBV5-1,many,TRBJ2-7,CASSWDSGTAQGSQYF
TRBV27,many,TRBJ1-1,CASNLLGGTEAFF
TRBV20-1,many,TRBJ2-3,CSASWFQGIADTQYF